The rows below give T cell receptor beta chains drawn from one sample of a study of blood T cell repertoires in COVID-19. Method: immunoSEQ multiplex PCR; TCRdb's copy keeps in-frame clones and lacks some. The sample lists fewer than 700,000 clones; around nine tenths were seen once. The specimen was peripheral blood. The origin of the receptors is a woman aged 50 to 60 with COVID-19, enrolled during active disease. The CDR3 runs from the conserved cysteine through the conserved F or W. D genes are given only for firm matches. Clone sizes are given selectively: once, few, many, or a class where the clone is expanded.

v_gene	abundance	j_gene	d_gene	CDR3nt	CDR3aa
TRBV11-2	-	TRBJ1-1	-	TGTGCCAGCAGCTTAGACCTGGGAGGTGAAGCTTTCTTT	CASSLDLGGEAFF
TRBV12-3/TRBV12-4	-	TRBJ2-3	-	TGTGCCAGCGGGAGGGATACGCAGTATTTT	CASGRDTQYF
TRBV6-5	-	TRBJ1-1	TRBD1	TGTGCCAGCAGTTCGTTGGACAGGGACACTGAAGCTTTCTTT	CASSSLDRDTEAFF
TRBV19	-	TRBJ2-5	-	TGTGCCAGTAGTCAAGGAGGAACCCCGAGGGAGACCCAGTACTTC	CASSQGGTPRETQYF
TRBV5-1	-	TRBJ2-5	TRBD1	TGCGCCAGCAGCTTGGAGGGACAGAAACAAGAGACCCAGTACTTC	CASSLEGQKQETQYF
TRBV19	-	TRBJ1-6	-	TGTGCCAGTAGGGGTTCGGTAGGGCCGGGGGATAATTCACCCCTCCACTTT	CASRGSVGPGDNSPLHF
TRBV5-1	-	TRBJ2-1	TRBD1	TGCGCCAGCCGCCCCGGGACAGGCTCCTACAATGAGCAGTTCTTC	CASRPGTGSYNEQFF
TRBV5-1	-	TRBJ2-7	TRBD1	TGCGCCAGCAGCTCGGACAGGGGGCAAATCCACGAGCAGTACTTC	CASSSDRGQIHEQYF
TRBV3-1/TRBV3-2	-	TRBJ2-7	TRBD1	TGTGCCAGCAGCCTACAGGGGTTCCACGAGCAGTACTTC	CASSLQGFHEQYF
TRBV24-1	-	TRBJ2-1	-	TGTGCCACCAGTGATCCCCACAGCAGGGGACCCCTCAATGAGCAGTTCTTC	CATSDPHSRGPLNEQFF
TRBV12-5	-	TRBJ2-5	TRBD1	TGTGCTAGTGGTCTGACAGGGGGAGGTCAGTACTTC	CASGLTGGGQYF
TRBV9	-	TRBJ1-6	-	TGTGCCAGCAGCGTAGCGGGGTTGGGGTCACCCCTCCACTTT	CASSVAGLGSPLHF
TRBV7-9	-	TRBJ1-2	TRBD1	TGTGCCAGCAGCACAACCGGGACAGGGCCCCACTATGGCTACACCTTC	CASSTTGTGPHYGYTF
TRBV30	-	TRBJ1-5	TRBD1	TGTGCCTGGGAGGGGACAGGTGGAAATCAGCCCCAGCATTTT	CAWEGTGGNQPQHF
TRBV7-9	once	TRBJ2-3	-	TGTGCCAGCAGCTATCGCTGGGGGGGGGCAGGCACAGATACGCAGTATTTT	CASSYRWGGAGTDTQYF
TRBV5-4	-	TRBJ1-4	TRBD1	TGTGCCAGCAGCTTCGACAGGGGTCATGAAAAACTGTTTTTT	CASSFDRGHEKLFF
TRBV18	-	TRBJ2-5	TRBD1	TGTGCCAGCTCACCAGCAGGACAGGGGGCCTTAGAGACCCAGTACTTC	CASSPAGQGALETQYF
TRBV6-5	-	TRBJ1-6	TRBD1	TGTGCCAGCAGCCGGGACAGGGTGAATAATTCACCCCTCCACTTT	CASSRDRVNNSPLHF
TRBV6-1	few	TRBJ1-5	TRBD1	TGTGCCAGCAGTGAAGGACAGGGGGTGGACCAGCCCCAGCATTTT	CASSEGQGVDQPQHF
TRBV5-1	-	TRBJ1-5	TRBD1	TGCGCCAGCAGCTGGACAGGGGGGAATCAGCCCCAGCATTTT	CASSWTGGNQPQHF
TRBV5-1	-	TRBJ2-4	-	TGCGCCAGCAGCCGCGAAAACATTCAGTACTTC	CASSRENIQYF
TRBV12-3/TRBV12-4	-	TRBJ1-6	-	TGTGCCAGCAGTTTACAGGATTCACCCCTCCACTTT	CASSLQDSPLHF
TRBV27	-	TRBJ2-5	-	TGTGCCAGCAGTAGGGGGATCCGGGCAGAGACCCAGTACTTC	CASSRGIRAETQYF
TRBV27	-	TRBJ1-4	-	TGTGCCAGCAGCCGGATCGGGGTGGACAATGAAAAACTGTTTTTT	CASSRIGVDNEKLFF
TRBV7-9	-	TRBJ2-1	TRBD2	TGTGCCAGCAGCTTAACATTAGCGGGGGGAAACCATGAGCAGTTCTTC	CASSLTLAGGNHEQFF
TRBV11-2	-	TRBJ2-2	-	TGTGCCAGCAGCTTGACAGGGGGACTAGTTACCGGGGAGCTGTTTTTT	CASSLTGGLVTGELFF
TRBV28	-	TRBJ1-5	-	TGTGCCAGCAGTTTAGCCCCAGGGGATCAGCCCCAGCATTTT	CASSLAPGDQPQHF
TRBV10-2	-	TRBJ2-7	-	TGCGCCAGCAGTGGTACACCCACAGGGTACGAGCAGTACTTC	CASSGTPTGYEQYF
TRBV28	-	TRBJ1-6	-	TGTGCCAGCAGTTTCCTACAGGGTAATTCACCCCTCCACTTT	CASSFLQGNSPLHF
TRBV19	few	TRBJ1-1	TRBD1	TGTGCCAGTAGTATAAGGCAGGGGGAAGGGAGCACTGAAGCTTTCTTT	CASSIRQGEGSTEAFF
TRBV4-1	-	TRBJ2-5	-	TGCGCCAGCAGCCAAGATCCCCGGACAGACCAAGAGACCCAGTACTTC	CASSQDPRTDQETQYF
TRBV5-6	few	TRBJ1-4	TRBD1	TGTGCCAGCAGCTTGTCGGACAGGGGTGAAAAACTGTTTTTT	CASSLSDRGEKLFF
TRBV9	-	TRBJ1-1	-	TGTGCCAGCGGGAGGGGACGCGCTGAAGCTTTCTTT	CASGRGRAEAFF
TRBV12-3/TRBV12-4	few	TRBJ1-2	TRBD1	TGTGCCAGCAGCCCGGACAGGACCTATGGCTACACCTTC	CASSPDRTYGYTF
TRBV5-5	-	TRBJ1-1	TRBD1	TGTGCCAGCAGTTCCGGGACAGGGATTACTGAAGCTTTCTTT	CASSSGTGITEAFF
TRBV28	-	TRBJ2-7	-	TGTGCCAGCATTAGCCCCCCCGGCGGGGGCGGCTACGAGCAGTACTTC	CASISPPGGGGYEQYF
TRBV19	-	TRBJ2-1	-	TGTGCCAGTAGCCCACAGGACGGGGGTTACAATGAGCAGTTCTTC	CASSPQDGGYNEQFF
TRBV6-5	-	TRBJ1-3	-	TGTGCCAGCAGTCCGACTTTCTCTGGAAACACCATATATTTT	CASSPTFSGNTIYF
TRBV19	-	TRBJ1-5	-	TGTGCCAGTAGTATTTGGGTCTCGCGGAGCAATCAGCCCCAGCATTTT	CASSIWVSRSNQPQHF
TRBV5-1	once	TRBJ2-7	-	TGCGCCAGCAGCTTGGTCGTGGGTTTCGCGGCCTACGAGCAGTACTTC	CASSLVVGFAAYEQYF
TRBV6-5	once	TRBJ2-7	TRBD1	TGTGCCAGCACTTCAGGGAGGACAGGGACCTACGAGCAGTACTTC	CASTSGRTGTYEQYF
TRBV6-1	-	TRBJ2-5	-	TGTGCCAGCAGTGAATCTATACAAGAGACCCAGTACTTC	CASSESIQETQYF
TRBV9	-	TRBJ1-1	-	TGTGCCAGCAGCGTAGTCGCATGGAGCACTGAAGCTTTCTTT	CASSVVAWSTEAFF
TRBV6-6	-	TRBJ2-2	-	TGTGCCAGCAGTTACTCGGCTCCACGAAGCACCGGGGAGCTGTTTTTT	CASSYSAPRSTGELFF
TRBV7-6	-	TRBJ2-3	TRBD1	TGTGCCAGCAGCTTCTCCGGGACAGACACAGATACGCAGTATTTT	CASSFSGTDTDTQYF
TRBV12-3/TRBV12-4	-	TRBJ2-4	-	TGTGCCAGCAGCATGGGGACTCCGATTCAGTACTTC	CASSMGTPIQYF
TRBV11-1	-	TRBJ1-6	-	TGTGCCAGCAGCTCAGACACCGCCTATAATTCACCCCTCCACTTT	CASSSDTAYNSPLHF
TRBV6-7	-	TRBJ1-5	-	TGTGCCAGCAGCCGAAGGGGAGGGGTGGTTCCCCAGCATTTT	CASSRRGGVVPQHF
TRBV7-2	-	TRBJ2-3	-	TGTGCCAGCAGCTTAGGGGGCTTCACTGGCACAGATACGCAGTATTTT	CASSLGGFTGTDTQYF
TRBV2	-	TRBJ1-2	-	TGTGCCTCCTTAACCTTGAGAGGCCCGTACTATGGCTACACCTTC	CASLTLRGPYYGYTF
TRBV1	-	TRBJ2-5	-	TGCACCAGCAGCCAAGACCTGGGCCCGCGGGTGGGGGCCGGGGAGACCCAGTACTTC	CTSSQDLGPRVGAGETQYF
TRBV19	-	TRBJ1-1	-	TGTGCCAGTAGACGGGGATCGGGGACTGAAGCTTTCTTT	CASRRGSGTEAFF
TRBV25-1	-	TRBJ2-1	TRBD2	TGTGCCAGCAGTGAATATCGGAGCGGGGGAGACAATGAGCAGTTCTTC	CASSEYRSGGDNEQFF
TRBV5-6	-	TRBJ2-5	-	TGTGCCAGCAGCTTGTACGGGGAAGAGACCCAGTACTTC	CASSLYGEETQYF
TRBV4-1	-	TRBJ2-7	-	TGCGCCAGCAGCCCGTTTACGAGCGAGCGCGAGCAGTACTTC	CASSPFTSEREQYF